Each of the 21 T cell receptor beta chains below was sequenced from the same sample in a study of CD8 T cells in ankylosing spondylitis. Using its own MiXCR run on the 5' RACE reads, TCRdb lists one record per CDR3 protein. The sample lists over 150,000 distinct CDR3 sequences, 10% to 15% occurring once. Material: blood, either unsorted or a sorted T cell fraction (not recorded which). All receptors come from a male donor with ankylosing spondylitis or in good health (not recorded which).

The CDR3 bases are TGTGCCAGCAGCCGACCCGGCAATGAGCAGTTCTTC. Its protein product is CASSRPGNEQFF. V is TRBV9 and J is TRBJ2-1; D is undetermined. Trimming stripped 4 bases from V and 6 bases from J, with 8 bases between. This CDR3 has 12 amino acids. Germline V lookup: CDR1 SGDLS, CDR2 YYNGEE.

CDR3: CASSFGGGPNQPQHF. CDR3 in DNA: TGCGCCAGCAGCTTTGGAGGGGGCCCCAATCAGCCCCAGCATTTT. V usage is TRBV5-1 and J usage is TRBJ1-5; the match to TRBD1 covers 7 bases. The length of the CDR3 is 15 residues. Trimming took 2 bases from V and 3 from J; bases not matched to a gene: 5. Germline V gives CDR1 SGHRS, CDR2 YFSETQ. The full variable domain, with the rest looked up from reference TRBV5-1 and TRBJ1-5, is KAGVTQTPRYLIKTRGQQVTLSCSPISGHRSVSWYQQTPGQGLQFLFEYFSETQRNKGNFPGRFSGRQFSNSRSEMNVSTLELGDSALYLCASSFGGGPNQPQHFGDGTRLSIL.

This clonotype has more than one count but fewer than ten. The chain couples TRBV10-3 to TRBJ2-7, with TRBD2 as a possible D gene (6 bases). Trimming stripped 6 bases from V and 0 bases from J, with 18 bases between. CDR1 and CDR2 (germline): ENHRY, SYGVKD. This CDR3 is built from 16 residues. In DNA form, the CDR3 reads TGTGCCATCAGCCCCGCGGGGAAACCCCCCTCCTACGAGCAGTACTTC. This codes for CAISPAGKPPSYEQYF.

The rearrangement joins TRBV12-3 or TRBV12-4 to TRBJ1-3; TRBD1 aligns across 7 bases. V lost 3 bases to trimming and J lost 4 bases; unmatched junction nucleotides: 6. The CDR3 consists of 15 residues. CDR3 loop: CASSFPGGTGNTIYF. CDR3 DNA: TGTGCCAGCAGTTTTCCAGGGGGTACCGGAAACACCATATATTTT.

This clonotype was detected only a few times. The chain recombines TRBV12-3 or TRBV12-4 with TRBJ1-2; D is ambiguous. CDR3 length: 12 amino acids. Trimming removed 3 bases from V and 5 bases from J, with 7 bases in between. The CDR3 loop is CASSFEQYGYTF. The CDR3 nucleotides are TGTGCCAGCAGTTTTGAGCAGTATGGCTACACCTTC.

There are many counts of this clonotype. The genes are TRBV4-2 and TRBJ2-7; 8 bases are shared with TRBD2. CDR3 length: 15 amino acids. V was pared by 1 base and J by 4 bases, with 6 bases of the junction left unmatched. Germline V gives CDR1 LGHNA, CDR2 YNFKEQ. The CDR3 sequence is CASSQATSGGYEQYF. As DNA, the CDR3 is TGTGCCAGCAGCCAAGCCACTAGCGGAGGTTACGAGCAGTACTTC.

This clonotype was seen at least ten times. This chain joins TRBV5-1 and TRBJ2-7; D call uncertain. Trimming pared 0 bases from V and 0 bases from J, leaving 10 bases between. Germline CDR1 and CDR2: SGHRS and YFSETQ. This CDR3 is built from 15 residues. Here the CDR3 reads CASSLDPGYSYEQYF. CDR3 DNA sequence: TGCGCCAGCAGCTTGGATCCGGGCTACTCCTACGAGCAGTACTTC.

This clonotype turned up a few times. The chain uses TRBV7-9 and TRBJ2-1, with TRBD1 matching over 8 bases. The CDR3 spans 15 residues. Germline V gives CDR1 SEHNR, CDR2 FQNEAQ (reference sequence). V trimming: 5 bases; J trimming: 3 bases; junction bases outside the gene matches: 6. CDR3 loop: CASSPPGTGYNEQFF. The CDR3 region has the DNA TGTGCCAGCAGCCCCCCCGGGACAGGCTACAATGAGCAGTTCTTC. The whole variable domain, filled in from reference TRBV7-9 and TRBJ2-1, reads DTGVSQNPRHKITKRGQNVTFRCDPISEHNRLYWYRQTLGQGPEFLTYFQNEAQLEKSRLLSDRFSAERPKGSFSTLEIQRTEQGDSAMYLCASSPPGTGYNEQFFGPGTRLTVL.

The chain employs TRBV4-1 and TRBJ2-7; no clear D gene. Per germline, CDR1 MGHRA and CDR2 YSYEKL. Trimming shortened V by 3 bases and J by 2 bases, and 17 bases separated the two germline ends. This CDR3 has 16 amino acids. This CDR3 is CASSQLPSEAAYEQYF. The CDR3 bases are TGCGCCAGCAGCCAGCTACCCTCTGAGGCGGCCTACGAGCAGTACTTC.

A few counts support this clonotype. V gene TRBV20-1 combines with J gene TRBJ2-7, with D maybe TRBD1 (6 bases). Germline assignment: CDR1 DFQATT and CDR2 SNEGSKA (reference sequence). CDR3 size: 12 residues. The CDR3 spells CRPPRGSCEQYF. The CDR3 DNA is TGCAGACCTCCGAGGGGGTCGTGCGAGCAGTACTTC.

V and J are TRBV5-1 and TRBJ2-5; 16 positions match TRBD2. This CDR3 is built from 17 residues. The V gene end was trimmed by 4 bases and the J gene end by 5 bases; junction bases not matched to a gene: 8. The germline gives CDR1 SGHRS, CDR2 YFSETQ. The CDR3 sequence: CASSPGLAGGPGETQYF. CDR3 sequence (DNA): TGCGCCAGCAGCCCGGGACTAGCGGGAGGGCCGGGGGAGACCCAGTACTTC.

The chain carries TRBV20-1 and TRBJ2-5; possibly TRBD2 for D (6 bases). Germline-derived CDR1 and CDR2 are DFQATT and SNEGSKA (reference sequence). V was shortened by 0 bases and J by 5 bases, with 22 bases between the two germline ends. This CDR3 has 17 amino acids. The CDR3 region is CSARDILGTRTMETQYF. The CDR3 DNA reads as TGCAGTGCTAGAGATATTCTCGGGACTCGGACTATGGAGACCCAGTACTTC.

The chain employs TRBV7-6 and TRBJ1-1; TRBD1 matches 11 bases. This CDR3 contains 15 residues. Germline V gene data show CDR1 as SGHVS and CDR2 as FNYEAQ. V trimming: 4 bases; J trimming: 11 bases; junction bases outside the gene matches: 12. The CDR3 nucleotides are TGTGCCAGCAGCTACCTGGGACAGGGGGATACCGACGCTTTCTTT. Amino acids: CASSYLGQGDTDAFF. Full variable domain (outside the CDR3, taken from reference TRBV7-6 and TRBJ1-1): GAGVSQSPRYKVTKRGQDVALRCDPISGHVSLYWYRQALGQGPEFLTYFNYEAQQDKSGLPNDRFSAERPEGSISTLTIQRTEQRDSAMYRCASSYLGQGDTDAFFGQGTRLTVV.

The chain carries TRBV5-1 and TRBJ2-3; D is ambiguous. The germline V gene has CDR1 SGHRS and CDR2 YFSETQ. V lost 0 bases and J 2 bases, leaving 13 bases between the germline ends. The CDR3 has 16 residues. This CDR3 is CASSLVRSYDTDTQYF. The DNA of the CDR3 is TGCGCCAGCAGCTTGGTGAGGTCCTATGACACAGATACGCAGTATTTT. The complete variable domain, with remaining parts taken from reference TRBV5-1 and TRBJ2-3, reads KAGVTQTPRYLIKTRGQQVTLSCSPISGHRSVSWYQQTPGQGLQFLFEYFSETQRNKGNFPGRFSGRQFSNSRSEMNVSTLELGDSALYLCASSLVRSYDTDTQYFGPGTRLTVL.

This sequence joins TRBV11-2 and TRBJ2-5; 8 nucleotides agree with TRBD2. V lost 1 base and J lost 5; bases outside the gene matches: 15. In germline, CDR1 is SGHAT, CDR2 FQNNGV. The CDR3 is 18 amino acids. The CDR3 bases are TGTGCCAGCAGCTTAGTCCCTTCATCACGGGGGGGCTGGGAGACCCAGTACTTC. Amino acids: CASSLVPSSRGGWETQYF.

V gene TRBV5-1 combines with J gene TRBJ2-7; tentative D call: TRBD2 (5 bases). Trimming stripped 7 bases from V and 3 bases from J, with 20 bases between. The CDR3 spans 15 residues. From germline, CDR1 is SGHRS and CDR2 YFSETQ. Here the CDR3 reads CASRVEPLEGYEQYF. The CDR3, as DNA: TGCGCCAGCCGTGTCGAGCCTCTCGAGGGCTACGAGCAGTACTTC.

The chain couples TRBV11-3 to TRBJ2-1; perhaps TRBD2 as D (6 bases). The CDR3 has 14 residues. Per the germline V gene, CDR1 is SGHNT and CDR2 is YENEEA. V was pared by 4 bases and J by 6 bases, with 13 bases between. CDR3 in amino acids: CASSSERVGNEQFF. The CDR3 nucleotides are TGTGCCAGCAGCTCGGAGCGGGTGGGCAATGAGCAGTTCTTC. The whole variable domain, filled in from reference TRBV11-3 and TRBJ2-1, reads EAGVVQSPRYKIIEKKQPVAFWCNPISGHNTLYWYLQNLGQGPELLIRYENEEAVDDSQLPKDRFSAERLKGVDSTLKIQPAELGDSAVYLCASSSERVGNEQFFGPGTRLTVL.

This chain connects TRBV7-6 to TRBJ2-3; 11 bases line up with TRBD2. J lost 3 bases, V lost 2 bases, and 4 bases had no gene match. This CDR3 comprises 16 residues. Per germline, CDR1 SGHVS and CDR2 FNYEAQ. The chain's CDR3 is CASSLSLAGGTDTQYF. CDR3 DNA sequence: TGTGCCAGCAGCTTAAGCCTAGCGGGGGGTACAGATACGCAGTATTTT.

In this sample, this clonotype turned up a few times. This rearrangement joins TRBV7-6 to TRBJ1-1; D possibly corresponds to TRBD1 (6 bases). Trimming took off 2 bases at V and 1 base at J, with 11 bases between the two ends. The germline V gene has CDR1 SGHVS and CDR2 FNYEAQ. This CDR3 region has 15 residues. The CDR3 loop reads CASSLFQGTNTEAFF. The DNA of the CDR3 is TGTGCCAGCAGCTTATTTCAGGGGACGAACACTGAAGCTTTCTTT.

This clonotype was found a few times. This chain joins TRBV20-1 and TRBJ1-1, with D tentatively TRBD1 (5 bases). V gave up 6 bases and J gave up 7 bases, with 24 bases separating them. The CDR3 is 15 residues long. Germline V gives CDR1 DFQATT, CDR2 SNEGSKA (reference sequence). The CDR3 DNA follows: TGCAGTGCCCGGGAGTTGGCAGGGAATGTCAATGAAGCTTTCTTT. Residues: CSARELAGNVNEAFF.

The sample holds a few counts of this clonotype. The V gene is TRBV7-9, the J gene TRBJ2-5; 7 nucleotides line up with TRBD2. The J segment lost 1 base and the V segment lost 3 bases, leaving 2 bases of the junction unmatched. The CDR3 spans 14 residues. The germline V gene has CDR1 SEHNR and CDR2 FQNEAQ (reference sequence). The CDR3 nucleotides are TGTGCCAGCAGCTTCGGACTAGTCCAAGAGACCCAGTACTTC. Encoded protein: CASSFGLVQETQYF.